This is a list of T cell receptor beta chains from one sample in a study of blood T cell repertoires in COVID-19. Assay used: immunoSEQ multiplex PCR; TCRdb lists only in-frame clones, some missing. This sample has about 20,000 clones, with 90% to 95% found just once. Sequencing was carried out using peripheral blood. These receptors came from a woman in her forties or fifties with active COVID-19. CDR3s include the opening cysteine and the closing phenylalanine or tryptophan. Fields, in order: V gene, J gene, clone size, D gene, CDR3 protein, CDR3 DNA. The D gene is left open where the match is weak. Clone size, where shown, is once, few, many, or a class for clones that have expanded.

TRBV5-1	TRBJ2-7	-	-	CASSFSIPRTVIYEQYF	TGCGCCAGCAGTTTCAGTATCCCTCGGACAGTGATTTACGAGCAGTACTTC
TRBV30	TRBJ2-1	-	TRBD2	CAWSVLAGEGNEQFF	TGTGCCTGGAGTGTACTAGCGGGAGAGGGGAATGAGCAGTTCTTC
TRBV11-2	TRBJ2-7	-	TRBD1	CASSPTTGSSEQYF	TGTGCCAGCAGCCCAACGACAGGGTCCAGCGAGCAGTACTTC
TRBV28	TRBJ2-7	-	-	CASSFGTYEQYF	TGTGCCAGCAGTTTTGGCACCTACGAGCAGTACTTC
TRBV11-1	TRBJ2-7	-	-	CASSLDRSFSYEQYF	TGTGCCAGCAGCTTAGACAGGTCCTTCTCCTACGAGCAGTACTTC
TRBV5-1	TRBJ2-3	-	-	CASSLPSTGTSTDTQYF	TGCGCCAGCAGCTTGCCCTCGACAGGGACTAGCACAGATACGCAGTATTTT
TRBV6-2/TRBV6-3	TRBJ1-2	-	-	CASSPGSYGYTF	TGTGCCAGCAGCCCCGGGTCCTATGGCTACACCTTC
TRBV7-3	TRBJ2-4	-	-	CASSRSSKAIQYF	TGTGCCAGCAGCCGATCTAGCAAGGCCATTCAGTACTTC
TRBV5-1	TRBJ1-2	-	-	CASSPETPNYGYTF	TGCGCCAGCAGCCCAGAGACACCTAACTATGGCTACACCTTC
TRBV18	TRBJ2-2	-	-	CASSPLALRGTGELFF	TGTGCCAGCTCACCACTGGCCCTCCGGGGAACCGGGGAGCTGTTTTTT
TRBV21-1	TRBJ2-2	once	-	CASSPDRGPRTSYNTGELFF	TGTGCCAGCAGCCCAGACAGGGGGCCCCGGACTAGCTATAACACCGGGGAGCTGTTTTTT
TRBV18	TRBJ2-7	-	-	CASSTQGIGQYF	TGTGCCAGCTCAACCCAGGGGATCGGGCAGTACTTC
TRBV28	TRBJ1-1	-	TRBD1	CASSPHRTGRTEAFF	TGTGCCAGCAGTCCCCATCGGACAGGGAGAACTGAAGCTTTCTTT
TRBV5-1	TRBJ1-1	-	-	CASSLQGGAEAFF	TGCGCCAGCAGCCTACAAGGAGGTGCTGAAGCTTTCTTT
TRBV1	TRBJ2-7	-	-	CTSSPHRRDRGPWEQYF	TGCACCAGCAGCCCCCACCGTCGGGACAGGGGGCCATGGGAGCAGTACTTC
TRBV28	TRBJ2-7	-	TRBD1	CASSLPGTVDSREQYF	TGTGCCAGCAGTTTACCAGGGACAGTCGATTCGAGGGAGCAGTACTTC
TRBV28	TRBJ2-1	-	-	CASSPRWFDEQFF	TGTGCCAGCAGTCCGCGCTGGTTTGATGAGCAGTTCTTC
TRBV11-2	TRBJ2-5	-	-	CASSWDKAQATQYF	TGTGCCAGCAGCTGGGACAAAGCCCAAGCGACCCAGTACTTC
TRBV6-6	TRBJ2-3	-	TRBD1	CASSSDRADTQYF	TGTGCCAGCAGTTCCGACAGGGCAGATACGCAGTATTTT
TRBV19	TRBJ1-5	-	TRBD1	CASSMPTGGTDQPQHF	TGTGCCAGTAGTATGCCCACAGGGGGGACCGATCAGCCCCAGCATTTT
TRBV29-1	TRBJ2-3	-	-	CSVEPLSADTQYF	TGCAGCGTTGAACCCCTCTCGGCAGATACGCAGTATTTT
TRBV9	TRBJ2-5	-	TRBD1	CASSVGQGEETQYF	TGTGCCAGCAGCGTAGGACAGGGGGAGGAGACCCAGTACTTC
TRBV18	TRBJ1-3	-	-	CASSLTQGDLSGNTIYF	TGTGCCAGCTCACTGACACAGGGAGACCTCTCTGGAAACACCATATATTTT
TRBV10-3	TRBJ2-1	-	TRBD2	CAISPGLAGYNEQFF	TGTGCCATCAGCCCGGGACTAGCGGGATACAATGAGCAGTTCTTC
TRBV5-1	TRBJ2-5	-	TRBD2	CASSPGLAVQETQYF	TGCGCCAGCAGCCCGGGACTAGCGGTTCAAGAGACCCAGTACTTC
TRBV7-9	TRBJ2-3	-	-	CASSLDTGTDTQYF	TGTGCCAGCAGCTTAGACACGGGAACAGATACGCAGTATTTT
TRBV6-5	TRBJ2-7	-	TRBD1	CASSFQGAREQYF	TGTGCCAGCAGTTTCCAGGGGGCAAGGGAGCAGTACTTC
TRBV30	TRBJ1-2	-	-	CAWSALGGSDGYTF	TGTGCCTGGAGCGCCCTTGGGGGGTCTGACGGCTACACCTTC
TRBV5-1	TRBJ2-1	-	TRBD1	CASSLTGGLVDEQFF	TGCGCCAGCAGCTTGACAGGGGGCCTCGTAGATGAGCAGTTCTTC
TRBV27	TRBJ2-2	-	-	CASSPQGTGELFF	TGTGCCAGCAGTCCACAGGGAACCGGGGAGCTGTTTTTT
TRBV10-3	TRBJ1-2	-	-	CAISEGGKNGYTF	TGTGCCATCAGTGAGGGGGGGAAGAATGGCTACACCTTC
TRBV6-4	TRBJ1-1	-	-	CASSATDTNTEAFF	TGTGCCAGCAGTGCCACAGATACGAACACTGAAGCTTTCTTT
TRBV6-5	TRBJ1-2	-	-	CASSSLDSYGYTF	TGTGCCAGCAGTTCCTTGGACAGTTATGGCTACACCTTC
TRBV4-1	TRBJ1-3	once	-	CASSQQTAYSGNTIYF	TGCGCCAGCAGCCAACAGACAGCCTACTCTGGAAACACCATATATTTT
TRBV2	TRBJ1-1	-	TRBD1	CASERTGLLGTEAFF	TGTGCCAGCGAGAGGACAGGGCTACTAGGTACTGAAGCTTTCTTT
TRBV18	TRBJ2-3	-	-	CASSPRQVDTQYF	TGTGCCAGCTCACCGAGACAGGTTGATACGCAGTATTTT